This T cell receptor (beta chain) was recorded in a study of blood T cell repertoires in COVID-19. The overall study: Samples came from the United States, Italy and Spain, spanning acute and convalescent COVID-19.

The CDR3 spans 14 residues. Germline assignment: CDR1 MNHEY and CDR2 SVGAGI. After removal of 6 bases from V and 4 bases from J, the junction contained 3 bases not matched to a gene. The table came from immunoSEQ multiplex PCR; TCRdb's copy has only in-frame clones and leaves some out. The data hold some 200,000 clones, with roughly nine tenths observed a single time. The receptor's source is a young man with acute or convalescent COVID-19. This sequence joins TRBV6-5 and TRBJ1-5, with 10 bases aligning to TRBD1. The sequencing input was peripheral blood. DNA of the CDR3: TGTGCCAGCAGCCGGGACAGGGGAAATCAGCCCCAGCATTTT. It specifies CASSRDRGNQPQHF.